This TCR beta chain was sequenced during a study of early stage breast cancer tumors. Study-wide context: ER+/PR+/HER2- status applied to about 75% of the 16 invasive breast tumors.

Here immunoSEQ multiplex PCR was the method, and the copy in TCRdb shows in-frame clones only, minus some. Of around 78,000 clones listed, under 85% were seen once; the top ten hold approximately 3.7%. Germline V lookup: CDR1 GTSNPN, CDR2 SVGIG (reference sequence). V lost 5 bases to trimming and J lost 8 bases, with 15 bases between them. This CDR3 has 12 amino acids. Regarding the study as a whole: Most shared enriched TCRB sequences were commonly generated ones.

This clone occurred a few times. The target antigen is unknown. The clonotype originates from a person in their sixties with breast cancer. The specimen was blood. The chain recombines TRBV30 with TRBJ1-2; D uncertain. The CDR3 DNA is TGTGCCTGGGGGGAGGAATTTGGGGGCTACACCTTC. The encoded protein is CAWGEEFGGYTF.